A selection of T cell receptor beta chains follows, all from one sample in a study of response to subunit inactivated influenza vaccine. One entry per CDR3 protein, called by TCRdb with MiXCR from the RT-PCR reads. Counted here are hundreds of thousands of distinct CDR3 sequences, 6% to 9% occurring once; the ten biggest clones make up approximately 12%. The starting material was PBMCs from blood, obtained approximately 25 months after vaccination. Source of these receptors: a man between 50 and 69 years old who received an inactivated influenza vaccine. CDR3s include the opening cysteine and the closing phenylalanine or tryptophan. The D gene is left open where the match is weak. Clone size is not always given. Where it is, it says once, few, many or a class for expanded clones.

V gene	D gene	clone size	J gene	CDR3 protein	CDR3 DNA
TRBV20-1	NA	NA	TRBJ2-7	CSARPPGGIPHEQYF	TGCAGTGCTAGGCCTCCAGGGGGGATTCCCCACGAGCAGTACTTC
TRBV11-3	NA	NA	TRBJ2-3	CASSIYRDPDTQYF	TGTGCCAGCAGCATTTACAGGGATCCAGATACGCAGTATTTT
TRBV6-1	NA	NA	TRBJ2-3	CASSDTAAVRADTQYF	TGTGCCAGCAGTGATACCGCGGCAGTCCGGGCAGATACGCAGTATTTT
TRBV5-4	NA	NA	TRBJ2-5	CASSFGGVKETQYF	TGTGCCAGCAGCTTTGGCGGTGTGAAAGAGACCCAGTACTTC
TRBV12-3/TRBV12-4	NA	medium-sized	TRBJ2-5	CASSLGETQYF	TGTGCCAGCAGCTTAGGAGAGACCCAGTACTTC
TRBV5-1	TRBD1	few	TRBJ2-6	CASSETGILPNVLTF	TGCGCCAGCAGCGAGACAGGGATCCTACCCAACGTCCTGACTTTC
TRBV5-1	TRBD2	few	TRBJ2-1	CASSWGTSGSGGEQFF	TGCGCCAGCAGCTGGGGAACTAGCGGGAGTGGCGGTGAGCAGTTCTTC
TRBV7-2	NA	NA	TRBJ1-4	CASSPQGSREKLFF	TGTGCCAGCAGCCCACAGGGAAGTAGGGAAAAACTGTTTTTT
TRBV3-1	NA	NA	TRBJ2-4	CASSPSGKLAKNIQYF	TGTGCCAGCAGCCCCTCAGGGAAACTAGCCAAAAACATTCAGTACTTC
TRBV4-2	NA	few	TRBJ1-5	CASSQEEGEDQPQHF	TGTGCCAGCAGCCAAGAGGAGGGAGAGGATCAGCCCCAGCATTTT
TRBV29-1	TRBD1	few	TRBJ2-3	CSVESLGQATSTDTQYF	TGCAGCGTTGAATCTTTGGGACAGGCGACTAGCACAGATACGCAGTATTTT
TRBV6-2/TRBV6-3	TRBD2	NA	TRBJ2-1	CASKPSGRPLNEQFF	TGTGCCAGCAAACCTAGCGGGAGGCCCCTCAATGAGCAGTTCTTC
TRBV5-1	NA	once	TRBJ2-7	CARSFGGQSYEQYF	TGCGCCCGCAGCTTTGGAGGGCAGTCCTACGAGCAGTACTTC
TRBV20-1	NA	few	TRBJ1-3	CSARGTVHGNTIYF	TGCAGTGCTAGAGGGACAGTCCACGGAAACACCATATATTTT
TRBV12-3/TRBV12-4	NA	few	TRBJ2-1	CASTNRDHKKYEQFF	TGTGCCAGCACAAACCGGGACCACAAAAAATATGAGCAGTTCTTC
TRBV9	TRBD2	many	TRBJ2-1	CASSGLAGGSYNEQFF	TGTGCCAGCAGCGGGTTAGCGGGAGGCTCCTACAATGAGCAGTTCTTC
TRBV20-1	NA	NA	TRBJ1-6	CSAVDRSSYNSPLHF	TGCAGTGCTGTTGACAGGAGCTCCTATAATTCACCCCTCCACTTT
TRBV28	NA	NA	TRBJ2-2	CASSYFGGNEELFF	TGTGCCAGCAGTTATTTCGGGGGCAATGAGGAGCTGTTTTTT
TRBV5-4	NA	few	TRBJ2-2	CASSLDISGELFF	TGTGCCAGCAGCTTGGACATCTCCGGGGAGCTGTTTTTT
TRBV28	TRBD2	few	TRBJ2-3	CASSPGLAGGRYTQYF	TGTGCCAGCAGCCCGGGACTAGCGGGAGGGCGATATACGCAGTATTTT
TRBV9	TRBD2	many	TRBJ2-5	CASSVGVSGVQETQYF	TGTGCCAGCAGCGTAGGGGTTAGCGGGGTTCAAGAGACCCAGTACTTC
TRBV20-1	TRBD2	many	TRBJ2-3	CSASRASGGTQYF	TGCAGTGCTAGTAGGGCTAGCGGGGGAACGCAGTATTTT
TRBV30	NA	NA	TRBJ1-1	CAWSFGRGTEAFF	TGTGCCTGGAGTTTCGGTAGAGGCACTGAAGCTTTCTTT
TRBV3-1	TRBD1	NA	TRBJ1-1	CASSPASPGTGEFDTEAFF	TGTGCCAGCAGCCCGGCCTCCCCCGGGACAGGGGAGTTTGACACTGAAGCTTTCTTT
TRBV9	NA	NA	TRBJ2-1	CASSQLGPHSYNEQFF	TGTGCCAGCAGCCAACTAGGACCCCACTCCTACAATGAGCAGTTCTTC
TRBV6-1	TRBD1	NA	TRBJ2-7	CASQDRIGLYEQYF	TGTGCCAGCCAGGACAGGATTGGTCTCTACGAGCAGTACTTC
TRBV20-1	NA	NA	TRBJ2-1	CSARDFKGRENEQFF	TGCAGTGCTAGAGATTTTAAGGGGCGAGAAAATGAGCAGTTCTTC
TRBV3-1	NA	NA	TRBJ2-1	CASSHQKRTEQFF	TGTGCCAGCAGCCACCAAAAACGGACGGAGCAGTTCTTC
TRBV20-1	NA	few	TRBJ1-4	CSARAPSQELFF	TGCAGTGCTAGAGCCCCCTCCCAGGAACTGTTTTTT
TRBV3-1	TRBD1	NA	TRBJ1-1	CASSQTGDRAFF	TGTGCCAGCAGCCAAACAGGGGATAGGGCTTTCTTT
TRBV27	TRBD2	NA	TRBJ2-1	CASSLLAGAGNEQFF	TGTGCCAGCAGTTTATTAGCGGGGGCAGGCAATGAGCAGTTCTTC
TRBV4-3	NA	few	TRBJ1-1	CASSQEFQVIGNTEAFF	TGCGCCAGCAGCCAAGAATTTCAGGTCATCGGGAACACTGAAGCTTTCTTT
TRBV3-1	TRBD1	many	TRBJ1-4	CASSPMDRANEKLFF	TGTGCCAGCAGCCCAATGGACAGGGCTAATGAAAAACTGTTTTTT
TRBV10-3	NA	NA	TRBJ2-2	CAILGFANTGELFF	TGTGCCATCCTCGGCTTCGCGAACACCGGGGAGCTGTTTTTT
TRBV5-1	TRBD1	many	TRBJ1-5	CASRSTGTEDQPQHF	TGCGCCAGCAGGTCGACCGGGACAGAAGATCAGCCCCAGCATTTT
TRBV4-3	TRBD1	few	TRBJ1-3	CASSQDDRGDTIYF	TGCGCCAGCAGCCAAGATGACAGGGGAGACACCATATATTTT
TRBV4-3	NA	few	TRBJ1-2	CASSPTRWSGGYTF	TGCGCCAGCAGCCCAACCCGGTGGTCTGGAGGCTACACCTTC
TRBV6-1	TRBD1	NA	TRBJ2-3	CASSVKGAIDTQYF	TGTGCCAGCAGTGTTAAGGGGGCTATAGATACGCAGTATTTT
TRBV7-9	TRBD1	NA	TRBJ2-2	CASSLAGTGIGELFF	TGTGCCAGCAGCTTAGCGGGGACAGGGATCGGGGAGCTGTTTTTT
TRBV5-1	NA	NA	TRBJ2-4	CASSLDFGQRNIQYF	TGCGCCAGCAGCTTGGATTTCGGACAGAGAAACATTCAGTACTTC
TRBV15	NA	many	TRBJ1-3	CATSREDFRAGNTIYF	TGTGCCACCAGCAGAGAGGACTTCAGGGCTGGAAACACCATATATTTT
TRBV4-3	NA	many	TRBJ2-3	CASSQARGQDTQYF	TGCGCCAGCAGCCAGGCCCGGGGGCAAGATACGCAGTATTTT
TRBV10-3	NA	NA	TRBJ2-7	CAISDRGPGEQYF	TGTGCCATCAGTGACCGGGGGCCAGGCGAGCAGTACTTC
TRBV10-3	NA	many	TRBJ2-7	CAISEGATIFYEQYF	TGTGCCATCAGTGAAGGGGCCACGATATTCTACGAGCAGTACTTC
TRBV6-4	TRBD1	NA	TRBJ2-1	CASSDGTGGREQFF	TGTGCCAGCAGTGATGGGACAGGGGGAAGGGAGCAGTTCTTC
TRBV28	TRBD1	NA	TRBJ1-5	CASSRTGALGNQPQHF	TGTGCCAGCAGCCGGACAGGGGCGTTAGGCAATCAGCCCCAGCATTTT
TRBV6-1	TRBD2	NA	TRBJ2-3	CASSAAGLAGGDTQYF	TGTGCCAGCAGTGCAGCGGGACTAGCGGGTGGGGATACGCAGTATTTT
TRBV5-1	TRBD2	NA	TRBJ2-3	CASSLGYPGGDTQYF	TGCGCCAGCAGCTTGGGGTACCCGGGGGGAGATACGCAGTATTTT
TRBV7-8	NA	many	TRBJ1-1	CASTLRGQLNTEAFF	TGTGCCAGCACCCTTCGGGGGCAGTTGAACACTGAAGCTTTCTTT
TRBV7-9	TRBD1	many	TRBJ2-2	CASSSGQALAGELFF	TGTGCCAGCAGCTCAGGACAGGCTCTAGCCGGGGAGCTGTTTTTT
TRBV20-1	TRBD1	NA	TRBJ1-5	CSARPSDRSNQPQHF	TGCAGTGCTAGACCCTCGGACAGGAGCAATCAGCCCCAGCATTTT
TRBV20-1	TRBD2	many	TRBJ2-5	CSAGLSETQYF	TGCAGTGCGGGACTAAGCGAGACCCAGTACTTC
TRBV20-1	TRBD2	NA	TRBJ2-3	CSASLVSAGGPTDTQYF	TGCAGTGCTTCCCTCGTGTCAGCGGGGGGGCCCACAGATACGCAGTATTTT
TRBV28	NA	many	TRBJ1-5	CASNGPGIGNQPQHF	TGTGCCAGCAACGGCCCGGGGATCGGCAATCAGCCCCAGCATTTT
TRBV10-3	NA	NA	TRBJ2-5	CAISENQGLSETQYF	TGTGCCATCAGTGAGAATCAGGGTTTGTCGGAGACCCAGTACTTC
TRBV4-1	TRBD2	few	TRBJ2-5	CASSHGLAGIQETQYF	TGCGCCAGCAGCCACGGACTAGCGGGGATCCAAGAGACCCAGTACTTC
TRBV28	TRBD2	NA	TRBJ2-1	CASRRGVASEQFF	TGTGCCAGCAGACGGGGGGTAGCAAGTGAGCAGTTCTTC
TRBV5-1	TRBD2	NA	TRBJ2-1	CASSLVVAGRGDEQFF	TGCGCCAGCAGCTTGGTGGTAGCGGGAAGGGGCGATGAGCAGTTCTTC